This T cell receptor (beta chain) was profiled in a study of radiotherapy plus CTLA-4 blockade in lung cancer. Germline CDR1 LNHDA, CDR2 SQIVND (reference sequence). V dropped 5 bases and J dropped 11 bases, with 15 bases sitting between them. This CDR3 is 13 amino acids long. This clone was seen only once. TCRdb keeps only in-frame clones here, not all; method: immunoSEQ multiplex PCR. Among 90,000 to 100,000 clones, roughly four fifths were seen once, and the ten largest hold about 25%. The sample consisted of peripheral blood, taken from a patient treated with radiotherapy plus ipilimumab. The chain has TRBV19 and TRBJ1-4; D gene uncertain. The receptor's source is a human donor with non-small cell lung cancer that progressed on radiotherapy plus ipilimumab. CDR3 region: CASSANRGWKLFF. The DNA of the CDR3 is TGTGCCAGTAGTGCCAACAGAGGATGGAAACTGTTTTTT.